The 4 T cell receptor beta chains below were found in one sample sequenced in a study of T cells in Graves' hyperthyroidism and ophthalmopathy. TCR beta CDR3 regions were amplified from RNA transcripts. The HTBI set primed first-round TCR CDR3 RT-PCR. TCRdb redid the calling of the multiplex PCR reads with MiXCR, one entry per CDR3 protein. The sample consists of roughly 380,000 distinct CDR3 sequences, about 13% of them appearing once. Sequencing used blood. Every receptor here comes from a man aged 30 to 39 with Graves' hyperthyroidism that later progressed to Graves' ophthalmopathy.

This clonotype was seen a few times. The rearrangement uses TRBV20-1 and TRBJ1-2; 7 bases line up with TRBD1. CDR3 size: 12 residues. The trim removed 5 bases at V and 8 bases at J, leaving 8 bases unmatched. Germline values: CDR1 DFQATT, CDR2 SNEGSKA (reference sequence). The CDR3 protein is CSAPPRTGGYTF. The DNA for the CDR3 is TGCAGTGCTCCCCCCAGGACAGGCGGCTACACCTTC.

V gene TRBV5-5 combines with J gene TRBJ1-2; D not certain. V lost 1 base and J 2 bases, leaving 9 bases between the germline ends. This CDR3 has 14 amino acids. Per the germline V gene, CDR1 is SGHKS and CDR2 is YYEKEE (reference sequence). The CDR3 here is CASSLSRLNYGYTF. CDR3 DNA: TGTGCCAGCAGCTTGTCCAGGCTGAACTATGGCTACACCTTC.

This rearrangement joins TRBV9 to TRBJ2-1; D gene uncertain. Deletions cut 4 bases from V and 7 bases from J, with 12 bases between. The germline CDR1 and CDR2 sequences are SGDLS and YYNGEE. The CDR3 spans 13 residues. Here the CDR3 reads CASSPQLGNEQFF. The CDR3, as DNA: TGTGCCAGCAGCCCTCAACTGGGGAATGAGCAGTTCTTC.

This clonotype was picked up many times. The CDR3 region has the DNA TGCGCCAGCAGCCAACTTTTGACAGGGGCAGAGACCCAGTACTTC. Protein product: CASSQLLTGAETQYF. This chain connects TRBV4-1 to TRBJ2-5, with 8 bases lining up with TRBD1. V lost 2 bases, J lost 4 bases, and 6 bases stayed unmatched. Germline V CDR1 and CDR2: MGHRA, YSYEKL. The CDR3 loop spans 15 amino acids.